In this sample, the clone carrying this TCR beta chain turned up a few times. The sample originates from a study of blood T cell repertoires in COVID-19. Study-wide context: The study drew acute and convalescent COVID-19 samples from the United States, Italy and Spain. In each case, the material was cDNA or gDNA derived from T cells, B-cell-depleted T cells, or PBMCs.

V was clipped by 6 bases and J by 4 bases, with 9 bases between them. Germline V lookup: CDR1 LNHDA, CDR2 SQIVND (reference sequence). The CDR3 sequence is 12 residues long. Original handling: Reference gene primers were amplified, and this amplification served to estimate nucleated cell counts. Sequencing used immunoSEQ multiplex PCR; TCRdb keeps in-frame clones, though not all of them. Clone size and the V and J calls come from that table; the DNA yielded D and trimming. The sample carries more than 60,000 clones, roughly 89% recorded once. The clonotype comes from a woman between 45 and 65 years old with active COVID-19. Sequenced material: peripheral blood. V usage is TRBV19 and J usage is TRBJ1-2; unclear D gene. The CDR3 DNA follows: TGTGCCAGTAGGGGCAGAGTCTATGGCTACACCTTC. Its translation: CASRGRVYGYTF.